The 3 T cell receptor beta chains below come from one sample, sequenced in a study of PD-1 blockade in classical Hodgkin lymphoma (dated by TCRdb to between 2020 and 2021). Interpreted using the paper, the time point label stands for: cycle 4 day 1 (C4D1), after 6 weeks of nivolumab. Every trial patient had relapsed following autologous stem cell transplantation, and prior brentuximab vedotin exposure was what differed among cohorts A, B and C. Libraries came from the immunoSEQ multiplex PCR assay. TCRdb limited this immuneACCESS table to in-frame rearrangements with V and J called. A share of clones is missing; checked studies link under half to unresolved V genes, and the rest is unexplained. This sample has 40,000 to 55,000 clones in its table, and roughly 78% of those were observed once. Approximately 35% of the sample comes from the top ten. The sequences come from peripheral blood mononuclear cells (PBMCs), collected before the fourth cycle of nivolumab. Receptors were obtained from a human donor with classical Hodgkin lymphoma.

Here the CDR3 reads CASSEEIEQFF. The CDR3 nucleotides read TGTGCCAGCAGCGAAGAAATTGAGCAGTTCTTC. The V and J genes are TRBV7-9 and TRBJ2-1, with D hard to call. The V end was cut by 5 bases, the J end by 9 bases, with 8 bases between. This CDR3 is built from 11 residues. Germline V CDR1 and CDR2: SEHNR, FQNEAQ (reference sequence).

This clone has a single count. The chain recombines TRBV27 with TRBJ1-2; unclear D gene. CDR3 length equals 12 residues. The V end was cut by 10 bases, the J end by 0 bases, with 9 bases between. Germline assignment: CDR1 MNHEY and CDR2 SMNVEV (reference sequence). The CDR3 protein is CATHQTNYGYTF. As DNA, the CDR3 is TGTGCCACCCACCAGACTAACTATGGCTACACCTTC.

V usage is TRBV12-5 and J usage is TRBJ1-1, with a possible D match to TRBD1 (6 bases). The germline V gene encodes CDR1 LGHNT and CDR2 FRNRAP. The CDR3 length is 15 residues. Trimming cost V 0 bases and J 2 bases, with 10 bases left between them. The CDR3 nucleotides read TGTGCTAGTGGTTTGGTACGGGGGGGCAACACTGAAGCTTTCTTT. Residues: CASGLVRGGNTEAFF.